The rows below give T cell receptor beta chains drawn from one sample of a study of naive and memory T cell subsets. TCRdb ran MiXCR on the UMI-ligation and nested PCR reads and lists one entry per CDR3 protein. The data hold over 13,000 distinct CDR3 sequences, with about 5% observed a single time. Sequenced here: skin, sampled from a tuberculin skin test site. The receptor set was obtained from an adult in good health. The CDR3 runs from the conserved cysteine through the conserved F or W. Each record gives: CDR3 DNA, CDR3 protein, clone size, J gene, V gene, D gene. The D gene is left open where the match is weak. Clone size, where shown, is once, few, many, or a class for clones that have expanded.

CDR3nt: TGTGCCAGCAGCTTGATCGGGGGCATAGGGACTGAAGCTTTCTTT
CDR3aa: CASSLIGGIGTEAFF
abundance: medium-sized
j_gene: TRBJ1-1
v_gene: TRBV5-5
d_gene: -

CDR3nt: TGTGCCAGCACGATTTGGACCGGCCGGGAAAACATTCAGTACTTC
CDR3aa: CASTIWTGRENIQYF
abundance: medium-sized
j_gene: TRBJ2-4
v_gene: TRBV2
d_gene: -

CDR3nt: TGTGCCAGTAGTATACCCCCGGGGGGGGGAGAAACTGAAGCTTTCTTT
CDR3aa: CASSIPPGGGETEAFF
abundance: -
j_gene: TRBJ1-1
v_gene: TRBV19
d_gene: -

CDR3nt: TGTGCCAGCAGCTTAGGGGGGGGCAAAAACATTCAGTACTTC
CDR3aa: CASSLGGGKNIQYF
abundance: many
j_gene: TRBJ2-4
v_gene: TRBV11-2
d_gene: TRBD2

CDR3nt: TGTGCCAGCAGCCAGGGACAGGGAGGAAACTATGGCTACACCTTC
CDR3aa: CASSQGQGGNYGYTF
abundance: -
j_gene: TRBJ1-2
v_gene: TRBV2
d_gene: TRBD1

CDR3nt: TGTGCCAGCGGCACCAGGGGGCCGAGCACAGATACGCAGTATTTT
CDR3aa: CASGTRGPSTDTQYF
abundance: medium-sized
j_gene: TRBJ2-3
v_gene: TRBV7-9
d_gene: TRBD1

CDR3nt: TGTGCCAGCAGCCTCCGGACAGGTGCCTACGAGCAGTACTTC
CDR3aa: CASSLRTGAYEQYF
abundance: many
j_gene: TRBJ2-7
v_gene: TRBV4-2
d_gene: TRBD1

CDR3nt: TGTGCCAGCAGTGGGTTAGTTGTCCCCCAAGAGACCCAGTACTTC
CDR3aa: CASSGLVVPQETQYF
abundance: many
j_gene: TRBJ2-5
v_gene: TRBV2
d_gene: -

CDR3nt: TGTGCCAGCAGTTTAGTAAACTATGGCTACACCTTC
CDR3aa: CASSLVNYGYTF
abundance: many
j_gene: TRBJ1-2
v_gene: TRBV12-3/TRBV12-4
d_gene: -

CDR3nt: TGCGCCAGCAGCGTAGACCGGAGCAATCAGCCCCAGCATTTT
CDR3aa: CASSVDRSNQPQHF
abundance: -
j_gene: TRBJ1-5
v_gene: TRBV4-3
d_gene: -

CDR3nt: TGTGCCAGCAGCTTGGACAGTTCTGGAAACACCATATATTTT
CDR3aa: CASSLDSSGNTIYF
abundance: many
j_gene: TRBJ1-3
v_gene: TRBV9
d_gene: -

CDR3nt: TGTGCCAGCAGTCATGAGCAGTTCTTC
CDR3aa: CASSHEQFF
abundance: many
j_gene: TRBJ2-1
v_gene: TRBV7-2
d_gene: -

CDR3nt: TGTGCCAGCAGCCTCTCCCGGACTAGCGGTTATGGTGAGCAGTTCTTC
CDR3aa: CASSLSRTSGYGEQFF
abundance: many
j_gene: TRBJ2-1
v_gene: TRBV7-2
d_gene: TRBD2

CDR3nt: TGTGCCAGCAGCCAAGCCGGGCTCCGGGTGGATACGCAGTATTTT
CDR3aa: CASSQAGLRVDTQYF
abundance: many
j_gene: TRBJ2-3
v_gene: TRBV14
d_gene: -

CDR3nt: TGTGCCAGCAGCACCGGAGGGGACTACGAGCAGTACTTC
CDR3aa: CASSTGGDYEQYF
abundance: medium-sized
j_gene: TRBJ2-7
v_gene: TRBV7-9
d_gene: -

CDR3nt: TGTGCCAGCTCACCGCTGGTCACCCCTGAAGCTTTCTTT
CDR3aa: CASSPLVTPEAFF
abundance: many
j_gene: TRBJ1-1
v_gene: TRBV18
d_gene: -

CDR3nt: TGTGCCAGCACCCCGGGGCGGGGGTGTCAAGAGACCCAGTACTTC
CDR3aa: CASTPGRGCQETQYF
abundance: few
j_gene: TRBJ2-5
v_gene: TRBV6-2/TRBV6-3
d_gene: TRBD2

CDR3nt: TGCGCCAGCTCTCATGGTACTACCTCACCCCTCAACTTT
CDR3aa: CASSHGTTSPLNF
abundance: -
j_gene: TRBJ1-6
v_gene: TRBV5-1
d_gene: -

CDR3nt: TGTGCCAGCAGTCCAGGGGGTACGCAGTATTTT
CDR3aa: CASSPGGTQYF
abundance: many
j_gene: TRBJ2-3
v_gene: TRBV25-1
d_gene: TRBD1

CDR3nt: TGTGCCAGCAGCTCCGAGACCGGGGCCCAGGAACTGTTTTTT
CDR3aa: CASSSETGAQELFF
abundance: many
j_gene: TRBJ1-4
v_gene: TRBV7-9
d_gene: -

CDR3nt: TGCAGTGCAAGACAGGGTTCAGGGGAGCTGTTTTTT
CDR3aa: CSARQGSGELFF
abundance: many
j_gene: TRBJ2-2
v_gene: TRBV20-1
d_gene: TRBD1

CDR3nt: TGTGCCAGCAGTTACAACCCGCGGACCCAGTACTTC
CDR3aa: CASSYNPRTQYF
abundance: medium-sized
j_gene: TRBJ2-5
v_gene: TRBV6-2/TRBV6-3
d_gene: -

CDR3nt: TGTGCCAGCAGGGCCGGACTAGCGGGGGGGATTGGAGATACGCAGTATTTT
CDR3aa: CASRAGLAGGIGDTQYF
abundance: medium-sized
j_gene: TRBJ2-3
v_gene: TRBV5-4
d_gene: TRBD2

CDR3nt: TGTGCCAGCAGCTCCACAGGGGATCCCGCAGATACGCAGTATTTT
CDR3aa: CASSSTGDPADTQYF
abundance: many
j_gene: TRBJ2-3
v_gene: TRBV13
d_gene: TRBD1

CDR3nt: TGTGCCAGCAGCCAGGCTTGGGACTGGGGGCTTATGAACACTGAAGCTTTCTTT
CDR3aa: CASSQAWDWGLMNTEAFF
abundance: many
j_gene: TRBJ1-1
v_gene: TRBV4-2
d_gene: -

CDR3nt: TGTGCCAGTAGAACCCGTTCCCAGGGGTCCTATAATTCACCCCTCCACTTT
CDR3aa: CASRTRSQGSYNSPLHF
abundance: -
j_gene: TRBJ1-6
v_gene: TRBV19
d_gene: -

CDR3nt: TGCGCCAGCAGCTTGGAGAACTATGGCTACACCTTC
CDR3aa: CASSLENYGYTF
abundance: -
j_gene: TRBJ1-2
v_gene: TRBV5-1
d_gene: -

CDR3nt: TGCGCCAGCAGCGCAAGGGGTTGGACTGAAGCTTTCTTT
CDR3aa: CASSARGWTEAFF
abundance: many
j_gene: TRBJ1-1
v_gene: TRBV5-1
d_gene: -

CDR3nt: TGTGCCAGCAGCGCCTCGACAGGGCGGACTGAAGCTTTCTTT
CDR3aa: CASSASTGRTEAFF
abundance: many
j_gene: TRBJ1-1
v_gene: TRBV7-9
d_gene: TRBD1

CDR3nt: TGTGCCAGCACTCAACCGGGGGGACCGAACATTCAGTACTTC
CDR3aa: CASTQPGGPNIQYF
abundance: many
j_gene: TRBJ2-4
v_gene: TRBV6-5
d_gene: TRBD2

CDR3nt: TGTGCCTGGAGTGTACGACAGGGGTTCTATGGCTACACCTTC
CDR3aa: CAWSVRQGFYGYTF
abundance: few
j_gene: TRBJ1-2
v_gene: TRBV30
d_gene: TRBD1

CDR3nt: TGTGCCAGCACATCCCGTCCCGAAAAACTGTTTTTT
CDR3aa: CASTSRPEKLFF
abundance: many
j_gene: TRBJ1-4
v_gene: TRBV28
d_gene: -

CDR3nt: TGCGCCAGCAGCTTGGACGGATTGAACACTGAAGCTTTCTTT
CDR3aa: CASSLDGLNTEAFF
abundance: many
j_gene: TRBJ1-1
v_gene: TRBV5-1
d_gene: -

CDR3nt: TGCGCCAGCAGCTTGGGGGCCGGGAGGTACGGCGAGCAGTACTTC
CDR3aa: CASSLGAGRYGEQYF
abundance: few
j_gene: TRBJ2-7
v_gene: TRBV5-1
d_gene: TRBD2

CDR3nt: TGTGCCAGCAGTTCCGGGTCTAATAATTCACCCCTCCACTTT
CDR3aa: CASSSGSNNSPLHF
abundance: many
j_gene: TRBJ1-6
v_gene: TRBV12-3/TRBV12-4
d_gene: -

CDR3nt: TGCAGTGCTAGAAGGGCAGGGCAAGAGACCCAGTACTTC
CDR3aa: CSARRAGQETQYF
abundance: many
j_gene: TRBJ2-5
v_gene: TRBV20-1
d_gene: -